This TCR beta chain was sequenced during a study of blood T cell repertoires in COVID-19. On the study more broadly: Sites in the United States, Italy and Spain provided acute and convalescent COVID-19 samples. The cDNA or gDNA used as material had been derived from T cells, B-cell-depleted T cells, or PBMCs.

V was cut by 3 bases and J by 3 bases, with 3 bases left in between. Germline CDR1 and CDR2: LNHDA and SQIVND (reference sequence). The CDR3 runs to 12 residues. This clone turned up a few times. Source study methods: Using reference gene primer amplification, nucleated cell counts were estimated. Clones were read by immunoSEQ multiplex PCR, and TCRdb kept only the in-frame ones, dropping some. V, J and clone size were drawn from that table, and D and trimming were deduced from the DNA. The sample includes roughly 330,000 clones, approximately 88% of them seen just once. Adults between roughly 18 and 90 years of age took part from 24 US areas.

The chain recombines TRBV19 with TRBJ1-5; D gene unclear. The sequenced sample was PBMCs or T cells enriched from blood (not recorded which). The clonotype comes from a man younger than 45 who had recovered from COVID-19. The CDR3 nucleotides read TGTGCCAGTAGTATCAACAATCAGCCCCAGCATTTT. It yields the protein CASSINNQPQHF.